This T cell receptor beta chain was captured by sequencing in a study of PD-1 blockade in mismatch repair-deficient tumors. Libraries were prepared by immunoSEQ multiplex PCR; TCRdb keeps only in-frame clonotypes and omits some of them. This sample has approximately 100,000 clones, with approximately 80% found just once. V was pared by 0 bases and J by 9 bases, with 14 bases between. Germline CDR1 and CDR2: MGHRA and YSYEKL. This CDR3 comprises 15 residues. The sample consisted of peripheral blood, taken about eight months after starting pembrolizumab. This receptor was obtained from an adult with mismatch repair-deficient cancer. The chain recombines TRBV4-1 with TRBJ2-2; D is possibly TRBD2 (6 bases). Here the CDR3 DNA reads TGCGCCAGCAGCCAAGATCGGGGGAACCCCCGGGAGCTGTTTTTT. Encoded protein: CASSQDRGNPRELFF.